The present entry profiles one TCR beta chain with its context. The data were obtained in a study of blood T cell repertoires in COVID-19. The wider study: In each case, the material was cDNA or gDNA derived from T cells, B-cell-depleted T cells, or PBMCs.

Individuals drawn from around 25 US areas were roughly 18 to 95 years old. In assigning cohorts, the study relied on participant-reported clinical history. Individuals in the exposed group had encountered a COVID-19 case within 2 weeks preceding study entry. Assay used: immunoSEQ multiplex PCR; TCRdb lists only in-frame clones, some missing. This sample has about 270,000 clones, with 91% found just once. In germline, CDR1 is LGHNT, CDR2 FRNRAP. The V and J ends lost 0 bases and 7 bases respectively, with 7 bases between them. The CDR3 length is 12 residues. This sequence joins TRBV12-5 and TRBJ2-7; D uncertain. The source material was PBMCs or T cells enriched from blood (not recorded which). The TCR originated in a middle-aged man who had been exposed to COVID-19. The CDR3 region has the DNA TGTGCTAGTGGTTTGGTTGAGAGGGAGCAGTACTTC. Its translation is CASGLVEREQYF.